This TCR beta chain was profiled in a study of control samples from healthy donors and cancer patients. The data were produced by immunoSEQ multiplex PCR, yet TCRdb's version contains in-frame clones alone and is incomplete. The data contain just over 150,000 clones, roughly 94% of them seen just once; the ten biggest clones take up 8.5%. Trimming cost V 6 bases and J 5 bases, with 16 bases left between them. The CDR3 spans 14 residues. Looked up from germline, CDR1 is MNHEY and CDR2 is SMNVEV (reference sequence). The sequencing input was blood. This chain connects TRBV27 to TRBJ2-5; tentatively, D is TRBD1 (6 bases). This TCR derives from a woman aged 40-49 years in good health. The CDR3 region is CASSPQTGRETQYF. The CDR3 nucleotides read TGTGCCAGCAGCCCACAAACAGGGCGGGAGACCCAGTACTTC.